This T cell receptor beta chain comes out of a study of shared clonotypes between healthy human individuals. The study's findings and limits: For naive CD4 cells, 4% to 5% of clonotypes were shared across a handful of donors.

As to this clone: What it binds is not known.

Some clones are missing from TCRdb's copy, which holds only in-frame ones; the method was immunoSEQ multiplex PCR. The sample shows fewer than 3 million clones, 92% of them seen only once. The junction had 13 bases not matched to a gene; V was cut back by 8 bases and J by 5 bases. The CDR3 length is 15 residues. Germline loops: CDR1 MNHNS, CDR2 SASEGT. Sequencing used naive CD4+ T cells from PBMCs. Subset defined: CD45RA+ positively selected. The chain links TRBV6-1 to TRBJ2-7; 9 nucleotides align to TRBD1. The sequence derives from a man between 18 and 35 years old in good health. Some clones in this sample may be carry-over from other donors' samples. CDR3 sequence (DNA): TGTGCCAGCGCTCCGCGGGGACAGGGATTCCACGAGCAGTACTTC. It yields the protein CASAPRGQGFHEQYF.